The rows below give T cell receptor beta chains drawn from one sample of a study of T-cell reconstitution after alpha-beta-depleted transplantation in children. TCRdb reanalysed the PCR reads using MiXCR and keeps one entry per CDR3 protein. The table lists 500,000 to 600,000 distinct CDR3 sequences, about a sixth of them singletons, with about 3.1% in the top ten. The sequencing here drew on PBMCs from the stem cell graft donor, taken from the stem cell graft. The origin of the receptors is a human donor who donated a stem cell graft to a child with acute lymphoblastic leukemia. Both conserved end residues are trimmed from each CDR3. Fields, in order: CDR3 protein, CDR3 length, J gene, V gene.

ASSLDDLNTEAF	12	TRBJ1-1	TRBV4-1
ASSPGTSGSGNYEQY	15	TRBJ2-7	TRBV5-1
ASSLLGVADTQY	12	TRBJ2-3	TRBV12-3/TRBV12-4
ASSHQKELF	9	TRBJ1-4	TRBV4-1
ASSVLGQGIGNTIY	14	TRBJ1-3	TRBV9
ASSMSGTYNEQF	12	TRBJ2-1	TRBV5-6
ASSGGWGAHTEAF	13	TRBJ1-1	TRBV25-1
SPTSGRSYNEQF	12	TRBJ2-1	TRBV20-1
ASRVGYEQY	9	TRBJ2-7	TRBV7-9
ASRAMTEQF	9	TRBJ2-1	TRBV14
ASSDPVGQGVNTEAF	15	TRBJ1-1	TRBV6-4
ASSVAGGAEAF	11	TRBJ1-1	TRBV9
ASSSAGLKFKTQY	13	TRBJ2-5	TRBV7-7
ATSDHATLTDTQY	13	TRBJ2-3	TRBV24-1
ASSPGVGPSGANVLT	15	TRBJ2-6	TRBV5-1
ASSFLDRSPYEQY	13	TRBJ2-7	TRBV7-9
ASPAFPGLEEFNEQF	15	TRBJ2-1	TRBV10-2
SAREGQGFEGQPQH	14	TRBJ1-5	TRBV20-1